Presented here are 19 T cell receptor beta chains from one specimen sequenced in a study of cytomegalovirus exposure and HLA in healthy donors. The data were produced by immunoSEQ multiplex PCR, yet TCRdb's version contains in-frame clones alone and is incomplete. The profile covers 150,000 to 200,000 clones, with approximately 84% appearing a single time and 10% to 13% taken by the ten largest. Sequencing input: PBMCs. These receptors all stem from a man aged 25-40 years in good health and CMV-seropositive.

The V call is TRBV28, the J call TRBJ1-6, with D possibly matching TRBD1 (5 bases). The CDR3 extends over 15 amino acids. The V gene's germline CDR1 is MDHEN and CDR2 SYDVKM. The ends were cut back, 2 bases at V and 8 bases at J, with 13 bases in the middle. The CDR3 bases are TGTGCCAGCAGTTTAAGTGGGGGGACGTATTCACCCCTCCACTTT. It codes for CASSLSGGTYSPLHF.

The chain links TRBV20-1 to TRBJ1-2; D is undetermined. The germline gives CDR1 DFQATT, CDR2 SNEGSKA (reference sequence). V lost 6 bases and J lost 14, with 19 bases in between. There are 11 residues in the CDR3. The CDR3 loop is CSAPDGDPFTF. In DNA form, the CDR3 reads TGCAGTGCCCCCGATGGAGATCCCTTTACCTTC.

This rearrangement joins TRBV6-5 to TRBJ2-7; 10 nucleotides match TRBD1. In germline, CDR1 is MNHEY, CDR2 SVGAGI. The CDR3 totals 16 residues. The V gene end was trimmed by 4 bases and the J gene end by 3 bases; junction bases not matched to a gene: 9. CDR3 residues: CASSSTGDRGIYEQYF. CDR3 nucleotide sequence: TGTGCCAGCAGTTCCACGGGGGACAGGGGAATCTACGAGCAGTACTTC.

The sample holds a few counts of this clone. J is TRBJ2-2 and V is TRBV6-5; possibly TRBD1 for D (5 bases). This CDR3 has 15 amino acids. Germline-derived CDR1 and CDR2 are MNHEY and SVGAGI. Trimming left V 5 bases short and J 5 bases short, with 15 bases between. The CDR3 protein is CASSNRQGWTGELFF. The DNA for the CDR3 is TGTGCCAGCAGTAACCGGCAGGGTTGGACCGGGGAGCTGTTTTTT.

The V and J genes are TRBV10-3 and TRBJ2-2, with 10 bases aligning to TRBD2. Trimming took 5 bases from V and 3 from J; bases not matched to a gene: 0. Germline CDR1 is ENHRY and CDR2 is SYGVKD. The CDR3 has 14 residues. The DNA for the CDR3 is TGTGCCATCAGTACTAGCGGGGACACCGGGGAGCTGTTTTTT. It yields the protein CAISTSGDTGELFF.

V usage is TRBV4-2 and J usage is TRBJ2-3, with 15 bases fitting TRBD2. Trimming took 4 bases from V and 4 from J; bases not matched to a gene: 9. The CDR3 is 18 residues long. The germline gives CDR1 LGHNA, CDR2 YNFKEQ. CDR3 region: CASSPSGTSGRRADTQYF. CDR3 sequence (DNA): TGTGCCAGCAGCCCATCCGGGACTAGCGGGAGGAGGGCAGATACGCAGTATTTT.

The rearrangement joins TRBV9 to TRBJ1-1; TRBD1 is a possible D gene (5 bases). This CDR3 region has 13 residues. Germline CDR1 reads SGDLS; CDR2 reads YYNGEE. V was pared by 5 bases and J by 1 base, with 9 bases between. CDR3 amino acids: CASRAGANTEAFF. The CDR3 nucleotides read TGTGCCAGCAGGGCTGGGGCGAACACTGAAGCTTTCTTT. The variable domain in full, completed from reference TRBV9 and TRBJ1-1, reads DSGVTQTPKHLITATGQRVTLRCSPRSGDLSVYWYQQSLDQGLQFLIQYYNGEERAKGNILERFSAQQFPDLHSELNLSSLELGDSALYFCASRAGANTEAFFGQGTRLTVV.

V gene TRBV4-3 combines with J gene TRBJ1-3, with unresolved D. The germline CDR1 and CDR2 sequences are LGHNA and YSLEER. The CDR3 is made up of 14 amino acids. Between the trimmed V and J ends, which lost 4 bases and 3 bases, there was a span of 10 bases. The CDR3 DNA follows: TGCGCCAGCAGCCTCGGGGATTATGGAAACACCATATATTTT. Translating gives CASSLGDYGNTIYF.

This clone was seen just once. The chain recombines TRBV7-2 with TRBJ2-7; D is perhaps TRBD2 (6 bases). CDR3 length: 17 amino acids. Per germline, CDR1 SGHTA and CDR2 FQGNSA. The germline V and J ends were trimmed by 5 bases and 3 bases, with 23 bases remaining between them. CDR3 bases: TGTGCCAGCAGCACGACTTCGAGGCGGGGCTCATTCTACGAGCAGTACTTC. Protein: CASSTTSRRGSFYEQYF.

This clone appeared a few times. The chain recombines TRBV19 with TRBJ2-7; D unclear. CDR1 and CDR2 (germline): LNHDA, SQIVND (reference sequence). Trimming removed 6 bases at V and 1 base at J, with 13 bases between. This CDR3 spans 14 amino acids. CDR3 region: CASSPTTVSYEQYF. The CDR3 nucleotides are TGTGCCAGTAGCCCAACCACGGTATCCTACGAGCAGTACTTC. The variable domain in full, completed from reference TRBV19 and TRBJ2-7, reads DGGITQSPKYLFRKEGQNVTLSCEQNLNHDAMYWYRQDPGQGLRLIYYSQIVNDFQKGDIAEGYSVSREKKESFPLTVTSAQKNPTAFYLCASSPTTVSYEQYFGPGTRLTVT.

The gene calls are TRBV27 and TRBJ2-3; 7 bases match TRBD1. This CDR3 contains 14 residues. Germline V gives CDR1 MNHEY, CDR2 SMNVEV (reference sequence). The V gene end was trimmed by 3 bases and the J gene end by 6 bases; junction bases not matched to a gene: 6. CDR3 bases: TGTGCCAGCAGTTTCGAGGGGGCAGGTGATACGCAGTATTTT. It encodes CASSFEGAGDTQYF.

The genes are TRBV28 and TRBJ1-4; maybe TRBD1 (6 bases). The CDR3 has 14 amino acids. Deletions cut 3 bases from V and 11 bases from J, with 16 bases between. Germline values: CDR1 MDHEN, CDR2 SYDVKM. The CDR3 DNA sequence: TGTGCCAGCAGTTTGGAACAGGGAGTTGGGAAACTGTTTTTT. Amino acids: CASSLEQGVGKLFF.

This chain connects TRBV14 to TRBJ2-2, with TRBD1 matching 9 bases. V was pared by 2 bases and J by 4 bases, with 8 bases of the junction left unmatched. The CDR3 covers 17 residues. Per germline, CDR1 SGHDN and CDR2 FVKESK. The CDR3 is CASSQQTGGYGTGELFF. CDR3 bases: TGTGCCAGCAGCCAACAAACAGGGGGCTATGGCACCGGGGAGCTGTTTTTT. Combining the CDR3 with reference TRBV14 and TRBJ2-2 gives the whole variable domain EAGVTQFPSHSVIEKGQTVTLRCDPISGHDNLYWYRRVMGKEIKFLLHFVKESKQDESGMPNNRFLAERTGGTYSTLKVQPAELEDSGVYFCASSQQTGGYGTGELFFGEGSRLTVL.

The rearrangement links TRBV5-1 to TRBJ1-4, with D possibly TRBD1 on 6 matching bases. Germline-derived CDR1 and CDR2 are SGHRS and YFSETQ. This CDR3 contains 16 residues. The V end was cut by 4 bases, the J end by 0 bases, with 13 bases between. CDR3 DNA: TGCGCCAGCAGCACGACAGGCCGTGCAACTAATGAAAAACTGTTTTTT. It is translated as CASSTTGRATNEKLFF. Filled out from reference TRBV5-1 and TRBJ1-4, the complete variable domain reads KAGVTQTPRYLIKTRGQQVTLSCSPISGHRSVSWYQQTPGQGLQFLFEYFSETQRNKGNFPGRFSGRQFSNSRSEMNVSTLELGDSALYLCASSTTGRATNEKLFFGSGTQLSVL.

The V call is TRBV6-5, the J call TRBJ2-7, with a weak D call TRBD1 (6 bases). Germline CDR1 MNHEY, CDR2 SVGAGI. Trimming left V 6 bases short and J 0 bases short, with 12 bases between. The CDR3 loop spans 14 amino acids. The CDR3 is CASSPQGPSYEQYF. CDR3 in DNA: TGTGCCAGCAGCCCACAGGGTCCCTCCTACGAGCAGTACTTC.

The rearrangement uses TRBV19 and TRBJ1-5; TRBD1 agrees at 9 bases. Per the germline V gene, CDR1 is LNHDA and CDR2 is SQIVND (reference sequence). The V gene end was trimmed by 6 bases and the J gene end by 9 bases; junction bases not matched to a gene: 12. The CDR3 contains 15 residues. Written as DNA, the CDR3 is TGTGCCAGTAGAACGGGGACAGGGCCCTTACCGCCCCAGCATTTT. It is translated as CASRTGTGPLPPQHF. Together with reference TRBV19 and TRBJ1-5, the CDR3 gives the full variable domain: DGGITQSPKYLFRKEGQNVTLSCEQNLNHDAMYWYRQDPGQGLRLIYYSQIVNDFQKGDIAEGYSVSREKKESFPLTVTSAQKNPTAFYLCASRTGTGPLPPQHFGDGTRLSIL.

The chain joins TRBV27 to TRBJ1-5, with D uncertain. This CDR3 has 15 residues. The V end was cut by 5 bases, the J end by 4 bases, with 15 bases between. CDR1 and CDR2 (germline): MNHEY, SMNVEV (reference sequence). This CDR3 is CASSLRGIGNQPQHF. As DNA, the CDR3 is TGTGCCAGCAGTCTTAGAGGGATTGGTAATCAGCCCCAGCATTTT.

DNA for the CDR3: TGTGCCAGCAGCTTAGAGACACCGACTGAGCAGTTCTTC. Its protein product is CASSLETPTEQFF. The V gene is TRBV13, the J gene TRBJ2-1; unclear D gene. Trimming took 1 base from V and 9 from J, leaving 10 bases between them. The CDR3 runs to 13 residues. The germline gives CDR1 PRHDT, CDR2 FYEKMQ (reference sequence).

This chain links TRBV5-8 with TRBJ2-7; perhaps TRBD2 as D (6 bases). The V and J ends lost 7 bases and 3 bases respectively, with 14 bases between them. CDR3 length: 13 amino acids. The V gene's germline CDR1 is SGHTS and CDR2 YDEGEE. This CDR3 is CASCSRRGYEQYF. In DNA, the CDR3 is TGTGCCAGCTGCTCCCGGCGGGGCTACGAGCAGTACTTC. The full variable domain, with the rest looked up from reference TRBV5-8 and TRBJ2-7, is EAGVTQSPTHLIKTRGQQATLRCSPISGHTSVYWYQQALGLGLQFLLWYDEGEERNRGNFPPRFSGRQFPNYSSELNVNALELEDSALYLCASCSRRGYEQYFGPGTRLTVT.